The T cell receptor (beta chain) described here comes from a study of blood T cell repertoires in COVID-19 (dated by TCRdb to about 2020). As for the study more broadly: Collaborator samples came from the United States, Italy and Spain and covered acute and convalescent phases of COVID-19. The material from the prospective study consisted of cDNA or gDNA derived from T cells, B-cell-depleted T cells, or PBMCs. Subjects who had been exposed to COVID-19, were actively infected with it, or had recovered from it provided the deeply sampled blood TCRbeta repertoires that made up the dataset. The repertoires were made available in a free public database intended to serve as a resource for research on the immune response to SARS-CoV-2. Samples came from the ongoing ImmuneRACE study (first 160 participants) plus 1,254 subjects from 6 global collaborators. Sample metadata almost always included a de-identified subject ID, COVID-19 status, age in years and sex. Where available, HLA class I and class II types were taken from metadata supplied by the sample provider and were not determined by assay-based typing. The paper's findings and limits, for the study overall: The quantity of clinical and demographic metadata differed by source and by participant and was supplied without curation.

Each collaborating institution followed its own protocols to collect whole blood in K2EDTA tubes. Collaborator samples were shipped for TCRbeta analysis as frozen whole blood, isolated PBMCs, or DNA extracted from either sample type. The CDR3 runs 18 residues from the cysteine to the phenylalanine. The read is trimmed to its CDR3 DNA, 54 bases read in frame from base 1. As encoded in the germline V gene, CDR1 is SGHTA while CDR2 is FQGNSA. Compared with germline, V lacks 6 bases and J lacks 0 bases; bases without a gene match: 13. TCRbeta CDR3 regions were amplified from genomic DNA using the immunoSEQ Assay, a bias-controlled multiplex PCR. For the original study's pipeline: Nucleated cell counts per sample were estimated from amplification of reference gene primers within the assay. To quantify the absolute abundance of each unique TCRbeta CDR3 rearrangement, sequence reads were collapsed and filtered. Productive Simpson clonality was computed per sample as the square root of Simpson's diversity index over productive rearrangements. TCRdb obtained this table from immuneACCESS and retained in-frame rearrangements with V and J assigned. These tables miss some clones; where compared with another copy, unresolved V genes account for less than half of the shortfall, and the remainder is unexplained. V, J and clone size are taken as reported in that table, and D and trimming were inferred from the DNA itself. A total of 110,000 or so clones appear in this sample, around 84% of them only once. 7% to 9% of the sample belongs to the ten largest clones.

Of note for this clone: Its antigen is still unknown. No base quality values were provided; no much bigger clone lies one nucleotide off.

Sequencing was carried out using peripheral blood. The rearranged chain carries TRBV7-2 and TRBJ1-3; 8 junctional bases match TRBD1. The receptor was derived from a woman over 75 with active or convalescent COVID-19. Read as DNA, the sequence is TGTGCCAGCAGTCCCGGGGCGGGACAGGTGAACTCTGGAAACACCATATATTTT. Translation gives CASSPGAGQVNSGNTIYF.